The TCR beta chain described here comes from a study of metastatic and nonmetastatic thyroid tumors. About the research overall: Malignant and benign thyroid patients had repertoires compared in peripheral blood and tumor or nodule tissue. Study-level points and caveats: Compared with benign nodules, malignant thyroid tumors were reported to have significantly higher TCR beta diversity in both blood and tumor.

Trimming left V 5 bases short and J 6 bases short, with 14 bases between. This CDR3 has 14 amino acids. The germline CDR1 and CDR2 sequences are SGHTA and FQGNSA. Of note for this clone: Its target is not known.

Thyroid surgery took place with no prior treatment in any patient. TCRdb re-called clones from the PCR reads using MiXCR. The sample lists around 12,000 clones; 31% were seen once. The receptor was derived from a male donor with papillary thyroid cancer or a benign thyroid nodule (not recorded which). Some clones in this sample may be carry-over from other donors' samples. The genes are TRBV7-2 and TRBJ2-1, with D perhaps matching TRBD2 (6 bases). Sequencing was carried out using tumor tissue. The CDR3 spells CASSHSSAGNEQFF. For the CDR3, the DNA is TGTGCCAGCAGCCATTCTAGCGCCGGCAATGAGCAGTTCTTC.